This T cell receptor (beta chain) was recorded in a study of STAT5B mutations in CD4+ large granular lymphocyte leukemia. Study-level results: 8/27 top patient clones versus 2/35 control clones were TRBV06-family. Without HLA matching, higher CD4+ than CD8+ T-LGLL clonality could reflect small sample size. No patients shared main leukemic clonotypes, though less than 30% appeared at low frequency elsewhere.

Germline CDR1 and CDR2: SGHRS and YFSETQ. The length of the CDR3 is 14 residues. The ends were cut back, 2 bases at V and 0 bases at J, with 5 bases in the middle. A note on this clone: What it recognizes is unknown.

Control samples were healthy donors' buffy coats. Repertoires were generated with immunoSEQ multiplex PCR, while TCRdb's copy carries only in-frame clones and drops some. The sample contains some 45,000 clones, 86% of which appear only once. The chain has TRBV5-1 and TRBJ1-4, with D uncertain. This TCR derives from a human donor in good health. Sample: CD4+ T cells from blood buffy coats. Written as DNA, the CDR3 is TGCGCCAGCAGCTTAGGACCAACTAATGAAAAACTGTTTTTT. It encodes CASSLGPTNEKLFF. The whole variable domain, remainder taken from reference TRBV5-1 and TRBJ1-4, is KAGVTQTPRYLIKTRGQQVTLSCSPISGHRSVSWYQQTPGQGLQFLFEYFSETQRNKGNFPGRFSGRQFSNSRSEMNVSTLELGDSALYLCASSLGPTNEKLFFGSGTQLSVL.